The TCR beta chain under discussion was sequenced for a study of blood T cell repertoires in COVID-19. With V trimmed by 0 bases and J by 5 bases, 6 bases remained unmatched. CDR3 size: 16 residues. Germline CDR1 SGHNT, CDR2 YYREEE (reference sequence). Sequencing used immunoSEQ multiplex PCR; TCRdb keeps in-frame clones, though not all of them. The profile shows more than 150,000 clones, over 75% of them singletons. The sequence came from a woman older than 75 with acute or convalescent COVID-19. Sequencing was done on a sample of peripheral blood. V and J are TRBV5-4 and TRBJ2-3; 10 nucleotides line up with TRBD2. CDR3 sequence (DNA): TGTGCCAGCAGCTTGGCCCTAGCGGGAGTGAGAGATACGCAGTATTTT. Protein product: CASSLALAGVRDTQYF.